The next 25 T cell receptor beta chains were all read from a single sample in a study of Ad26.COV2.S vaccination and SARS-CoV-2 variants (dated by TCRdb to the early 2020s). The method was the immunoSEQ multiplex PCR assay. TCRdb retrieved this table from immuneACCESS and kept in-frame rearrangements only. Not all clones are present; in checked studies, unresolved V genes account for under half, and no reason is known for the remainder. This sample is represented by about 350,000 clones; roughly 90% of them were singletons. The ten largest make up about 6.4% of the sample. The treatment or condition label, read with the paper, signifies: some 20 received Ad26.COV2.S at low or high dose, single or two shots; about five received placebo; per-sample allocation not given. For vaccine and placebo recipients, repertoires were sequenced using samples collected on day 63 after the first injection. The sequencing used peripheral blood, collected in a trial of Ad26.COV2.S vaccine versus placebo. These receptors all come from a person aged 18-60 years who received the Ad26.COV2.S COVID-19 vaccine or a placebo.

The rearrangement joins TRBV27 to TRBJ2-2; 11 positions agree with TRBD2. CDR3 length: 17 residues. Germline CDR1 is MNHEY and CDR2 is SMNVEV (reference sequence). V shed 6 bases and J 1 base; nucleotides not matched to a gene: 7. DNA for the CDR3: TGTGCCAGCAGCTTGACTAGCGGGACAAAGAACACCGGGGAGCTGTTTTTT. Translated, it gives CASSLTSGTKNTGELFF.

The rearrangement uses TRBV28 and TRBJ2-7; D gene unclear. The CDR3 totals 16 residues. In germline, CDR1 is MDHEN, CDR2 SYDVKM. V lost 3 bases and J 1 base, leaving 16 bases between the germline ends. The chain's CDR3 is CASSFQSRGGSYEQYF. Written as DNA, the CDR3 is TGTGCCAGCAGTTTCCAGAGCCGCGGCGGATCCTACGAGCAGTACTTC.

The J gene is TRBJ1-5, the V gene TRBV4-2; TRBD1 matches 7 bases. Germline loops: CDR1 LGHNA, CDR2 YNFKEQ. J lost 4 bases, V lost 1 base, and 13 bases had no gene match. The CDR3 length is 18 residues. The CDR3 protein is CASSQGVSSGTDNQPQHF. The CDR3 nucleotides read TGTGCCAGCAGCCAAGGGGTATCGAGCGGGACAGATAATCAGCCCCAGCATTTT.

The chain joins TRBV7-6 to TRBJ1-2; D unclear. V lost 7 bases and J 8 bases, leaving 20 bases between the germline ends. This CDR3 has 14 residues. CDR1 and CDR2 from the germline V gene are SGHVS and FNYEAQ. Here the CDR3 reads CASNRGWVSGGYTF. CDR3 sequence (DNA): TGTGCCAGCAACCGCGGGTGGGTATCTGGGGGCTACACCTTC.

As for this clone: Other nucleotide sequences in the sample specify the same CDR3. V and J are TRBV19 and TRBJ1-1; D is undetermined. Germline V gene lookup returns CDR1 LNHDA and CDR2 SQIVND (reference sequence). CDR3 length equals 13 residues. The germline V and J ends were trimmed by 2 bases and 0 bases, with 4 bases remaining between them. The CDR3 DNA is TGTGCCAGTAGTATATCGGTGAACACTGAAGCTTTCTTT. This gives the protein CASSISVNTEAFF.

V usage is TRBV19 and J usage is TRBJ1-2, with 7 positions matching TRBD1. With V trimmed by 7 bases and J by 4 bases, 6 bases remained unmatched. Germline CDR1 LNHDA, CDR2 SQIVND (reference sequence). This CDR3 has 13 residues. DNA of the CDR3: TGTGCCAGTACCGAAAGGACAGGCTATGGCTACACCTTC. Its protein is CASTERTGYGYTF.

V usage is TRBV19 and J usage is TRBJ1-4, with 11 nucleotides matching TRBD1. The CDR3 is 15 residues long. V lost 7 bases and J lost 6; bases outside the gene matches: 7. CDR1 is LNHDA, CDR2 SQIVND, per germline (reference sequence). DNA for the CDR3: TGTGCCAGTACCGACCCGGGACAGGGGGATGAAAAACTGTTTTTT. Encoded protein: CASTDPGQGDEKLFF.

V usage is TRBV4-3 and J usage is TRBJ1-1; TRBD1 aligns across 12 bases. The germline CDR1 and CDR2 sequences are LGHNA and YSLEER. With V trimmed by 1 base and J by 8 bases, 8 bases remained unmatched. The CDR3 extends over 16 amino acids. CDR3 sequence reads: CASSQARGTGGAEAFF. Written as DNA, the CDR3 is TGCGCCAGCAGCCAAGCCCGAGGGACAGGGGGCGCGGAAGCTTTCTTT.

This chain connects TRBV30 to TRBJ2-7, with 8 bases fitting TRBD2. The J segment lost 3 bases and the V segment lost 0 bases, leaving 7 bases of the junction unmatched. Germline V gives CDR1 GTSNPN, CDR2 SVGIG (reference sequence). There are 15 residues in the CDR3. DNA for the CDR3: TGTGCCTGGAGTGTTCCGGCGGGGGGACTCTACGAGCAGTACTTC. It specifies CAWSVPAGGLYEQYF.

The rearrangement uses TRBV29-1 and TRBJ1-1; D is possibly TRBD1 (5 bases). The CDR3 length is 11 residues. CDR1 is SQVTM, CDR2 ANQGSEA, per germline. The CDR3 is CTSGRYTEAFF. CDR3 nucleotides: TGCACCTCGGGACGGTACACTGAAGCTTTCTTT.

This chain joins TRBV7-9 and TRBJ2-5; no reliable D call. The CDR3 spans 16 residues. Looked up from germline, CDR1 is SEHNR and CDR2 is FQNEAQ (reference sequence). V was shortened by 0 bases and J by 0 bases, with 11 bases between the two germline ends. The CDR3 DNA is TGTGCCAGCAGCTTAGCAGGGCCGCTGTACCAAGAGACCCAGTACTTC. Translation: CASSLAGPLYQETQYF.

V is TRBV28 and J is TRBJ1-5; D not certain. Trimming cost V 8 bases and J 4 bases, with 6 bases left between them. This CDR3 comprises 11 residues. In germline, CDR1 is MDHEN, CDR2 SYDVKM. The CDR3 sequence: CASGKNQPQHF. For the CDR3, the DNA is TGTGCCAGCGGGAAAAATCAGCCCCAGCATTTT.

DNA for the CDR3: TGTGCCCGGCAATTAAGGGACCGAGGCCTCTCACCCCTCCACTTT. Translation gives CARQLRDRGLSPLHF. The rearrangement links TRBV27 to TRBJ1-6; tentative D call: TRBD1 (5 bases). CDR1 and CDR2 (germline): MNHEY, SMNVEV (reference sequence). The CDR3 has 15 residues. The ends were cut back, 11 bases at V and 10 bases at J, with 24 bases in the middle.

The genes are TRBV28 and TRBJ2-1; the D gene is possibly TRBD2 (6 bases). Germline lookup yields CDR1 MDHEN and CDR2 SYDVKM. Trimming stripped 4 bases from V and 15 bases from J, with 19 bases between. The CDR3 consists of 13 residues. CDR3 in amino acids: CASSWAGQWAWFF. Here the CDR3 DNA reads TGTGCCAGCAGTTGGGCGGGGCAGTGGGCCTGGTTCTTC. The variable domain in full, completed from reference TRBV28 and TRBJ2-1, reads DVKVTQSSRYLVKRTGEKVFLECVQDMDHENMFWYRQDPGLGLRLIYFSYDVKMKEKGDIPEGYSVSREKKERFSLILESASTNQTSMYLCASSWAGQWAWFFGPGTRLTVL.

The chain combines TRBV5-1 with TRBJ2-5; unclear D gene. Germline CDR1 SGHRS, CDR2 YFSETQ. The CDR3 has 14 amino acids. The V end was cut by 3 bases, the J end by 2 bases, with 11 bases between. CDR3 coding DNA: TGCGCCAGCAGCTGGGGTGGACCACAAGAGACCCAGTACTTC. This sequence encodes CASSWGGPQETQYF.

CDR3 loop: CAWSWTESSYEQYF. DNA of the CDR3: TGTGCCTGGAGTTGGACGGAGAGCTCCTACGAGCAGTACTTC. V is TRBV30 and J is TRBJ2-7; D is unresolved. CDR1 and CDR2 from the germline V gene are GTSNPN and SVGIG (reference sequence). Trimming left V 2 bases short and J 0 bases short, with 11 bases between. The CDR3 runs 14 residues.

This clone was found once. The chain employs TRBV30 and TRBJ1-1; D ambiguous. V was pared by 2 bases and J by 1 base, with 8 bases between. Germline CDR1 and CDR2: GTSNPN and SVGIG (reference sequence). The CDR3 is made up of 13 amino acids. CDR3 sequence reads: CAWSFRRNTEAFF. The CDR3, as DNA: TGTGCCTGGAGTTTCCGGCGGAACACTGAAGCTTTCTTT.

The rearrangement links TRBV20-1 to TRBJ1-2; D call uncertain. V lost 3 bases and J lost 2, with 1 base in between. The CDR3 is 10 residues long. Germline V lookup: CDR1 DFQATT, CDR2 SNEGSKA (reference sequence). CDR3 sequence: CSASNYGYTF. The CDR3 DNA is TGCAGTGCTAGCAACTATGGCTACACCTTC.

This rearrangement joins TRBV9 to TRBJ2-6; no clear D gene. The CDR3 sequence is 16 residues long. The V gene's germline CDR1 is SGDLS and CDR2 YYNGEE. With 0 bases removed from V and 2 bases from J, the gap between germline ends came to 9 bases. CDR3 residues: CASSVGLGTGANVLTF. The CDR3 nucleotides read TGTGCCAGCAGCGTAGGTCTGGGGACTGGGGCCAACGTCCTGACTTTC. Filled out from reference TRBV9 and TRBJ2-6, the complete variable domain reads DSGVTQTPKHLITATGQRVTLRCSPRSGDLSVYWYQQSLDQGLQFLIQYYNGEERAKGNILERFSAQQFPDLHSELNLSSLELGDSALYFCASSVGLGTGANVLTFGAGSRLTVL.

The chain has TRBV7-9 and TRBJ1-5; the D gene is possibly TRBD1 (5 bases). The germline V gene encodes CDR1 SEHNR and CDR2 FQNEAQ (reference sequence). Trimming removed 8 bases at V and 1 base at J, with 21 bases between. The CDR3 loop spans 17 amino acids. CDR3 sequence reads: CASSRVRGPRSNQPQHF. The CDR3 DNA sequence: TGTGCCAGCTCAAGGGTACGGGGACCGCGGAGCAATCAGCCCCAGCATTTT.

The genes are TRBV28 and TRBJ2-7, with TRBD2 identical over 7 bases. Trimming took 3 bases from V and 0 from J; bases not matched to a gene: 5. The CDR3 sequence is 15 residues long. The germline gives CDR1 MDHEN, CDR2 SYDVKM. The CDR3 DNA reads as TGTGCCAGCAGTTTTACTAGCGTGAGCTCCTACGAGCAGTACTTC. It encodes CASSFTSVSSYEQYF.

This chain uses TRBV30 with TRBJ2-7; D assignment may be TRBD1 or TRBD2 (6 bases each). The CDR3 covers 13 residues. V was clipped by 4 bases and J by 3 bases, with 13 bases between them. Per germline, CDR1 GTSNPN and CDR2 SVGIG (reference sequence). The CDR3 nucleotides read TGTGCCTGGATAGGGGGGTCGTTCTACGAGCAGTACTTC. Translation gives CAWIGGSFYEQYF.

The chain is built from TRBV18 and TRBJ1-5; weak D call: TRBD1 (6 bases). CDR3 length: 17 residues. Trimming removed 2 bases from V and 4 bases from J, with 18 bases in between. Germline values: CDR1 KGHSH, CDR2 LQKENI. CDR3 in amino acids: CASSPAIGGAGNQPQHF. DNA of the CDR3: TGTGCCAGCTCACCAGCAATAGGGGGGGCAGGGAATCAGCCCCAGCATTTT.

On this clone itself: Other nucleotide sequences from this sample produce the same CDR3. The V call is TRBV7-8, the J call TRBJ2-7; no clear D. Trimming stripped 9 bases from V and 2 bases from J, with 11 bases between. The CDR3 extends over 12 amino acids. CDR1 is SGHVS, CDR2 FQNEAQ, per germline. The CDR3 region is CASSLGAYEQYF. CDR3 nucleotide sequence: TGTGCCAGTAGCCTTGGGGCCTACGAGCAGTACTTC.

CDR3 DNA sequence: TGTGCCTGGAGTGTACTTGGGGGGCGGGCAGATACGCAGTATTTT. It specifies CAWSVLGGRADTQYF. The V gene is TRBV30, the J gene TRBJ2-3; either TRBD1 or TRBD2 may fit D (6 bases each). This CDR3 region has 15 residues. The V end lost 0 bases, the J end lost 4 bases, and 14 bases lay between the germline ends. In germline, CDR1 is GTSNPN, CDR2 SVGIG (reference sequence).